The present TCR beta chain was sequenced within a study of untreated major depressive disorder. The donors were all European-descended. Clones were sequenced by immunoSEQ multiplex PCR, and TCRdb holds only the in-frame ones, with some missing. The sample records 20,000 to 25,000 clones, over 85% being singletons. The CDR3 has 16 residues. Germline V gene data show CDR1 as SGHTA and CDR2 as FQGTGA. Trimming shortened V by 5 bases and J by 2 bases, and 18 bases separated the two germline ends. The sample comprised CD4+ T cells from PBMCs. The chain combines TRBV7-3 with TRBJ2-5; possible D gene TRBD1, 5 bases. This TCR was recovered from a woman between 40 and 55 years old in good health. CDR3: CASSPGALPGQETQYF. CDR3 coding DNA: TGTGCCAGCAGCCCCGGAGCCCTGCCAGGGCAAGAGACCCAGTACTTC.